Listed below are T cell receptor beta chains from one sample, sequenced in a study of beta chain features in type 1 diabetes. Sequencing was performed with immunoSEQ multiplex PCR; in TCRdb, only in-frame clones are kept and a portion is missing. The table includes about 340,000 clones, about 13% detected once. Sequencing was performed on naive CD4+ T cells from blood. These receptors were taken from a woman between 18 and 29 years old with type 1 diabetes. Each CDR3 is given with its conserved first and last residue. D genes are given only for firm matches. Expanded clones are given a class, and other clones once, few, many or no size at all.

CTSGSLNEQFF	TGCACATCCGGGAGCCTGAATGAGCAGTTCTTC	NA	NA	TRBV29-1	TRBJ2-1
CASSPKATQYF	TGTGCCAGCAGCCCAAAAGCTACGCAGTATTTT	NA	NA	TRBV7-9	TRBJ2-3
CASSLRTEETQYF	TGTGCCAGCAGCTTACGGACAGAAGAGACCCAGTACTTC	NA	NA	TRBV7-3	TRBJ2-5
CAISGLAAFTDTQYF	TGTGCCATCAGTGGACTAGCGGCATTCACAGATACGCAGTATTTT	TRBD2	NA	TRBV10-3	TRBJ2-3
CASTRDRSSTDTQYF	TGTGCCAGCACCAGGGACAGATCTAGCACAGATACGCAGTATTTT	TRBD1	few	TRBV5-4	TRBJ2-3
CASSSLDWRYEQYF	TGCGCCAGCAGCTCACTGGACTGGAGGTACGAGCAGTACTTC	NA	few	TRBV5-1	TRBJ2-7
CASSPGPGDTQYF	TGTGCCAGCAGCCCCGGCCCAGGGGATACGCAGTATTTT	NA	NA	TRBV9	TRBJ2-3
CASSWSPGQGYDYGYTF	TGCGCCAGCAGCTGGTCCCCGGGACAGGGGTACGACTATGGCTACACCTTC	TRBD1	NA	TRBV5-1	TRBJ1-2
CAWSSQGKETQYF	TGTGCCTGGAGTTCACAGGGGAAAGAGACCCAGTACTTC	TRBD1	NA	TRBV30	TRBJ2-5
CASRGGQGRIYEQYF	TGTGCCAGCAGAGGGGGACAGGGGAGGATCTACGAGCAGTACTTC	TRBD1	NA	TRBV6-6	TRBJ2-7
CASSHPGLAGGVADTQYF	TGTGCCAGCAGCCACCCGGGACTAGCGGGAGGTGTTGCAGATACGCAGTATTTT	TRBD2	few	TRBV14	TRBJ2-3
CAWSVQGGVQPQHF	TGTGCCTGGAGTGTACAGGGTGGGGTTCAGCCCCAGCATTTT	NA	few	TRBV30	TRBJ1-5
CATSRVGGRVDTQYF	TGTGCCACCAGCAGAGTAGGGGGAAGGGTAGATACGCAGTATTTT	NA	NA	TRBV15	TRBJ2-3
CASRTGTSTEAFF	TGTGCCAGCAGGACCGGGACAAGCACTGAAGCTTTCTTT	NA	few	TRBV7-3	TRBJ1-1
CASSPAKGLAYYEQFF	TGCGCCAGCAGCCCTGCCAAGGGACTAGCGTATTATGAGCAGTTCTTC	TRBD2	NA	TRBV4-1	TRBJ2-1
CASSQLGGVNTEAFF	TGTGCCAGCAGCCAACTCGGTGGAGTGAACACTGAAGCTTTCTTT	NA	few	TRBV4-2	TRBJ1-1
CASTPRFRDREYGYTF	TGCGCCAGCACCCCTCGTTTCCGGGACAGAGAATATGGCTACACCTTC	TRBD1	few	TRBV23-1	TRBJ1-2
CASSFLGTGSYNEQFF	TGTGCCAGCAGTTTTCTCGGGACAGGGTCCTACAATGAGCAGTTCTTC	TRBD1	few	TRBV27	TRBJ2-1
CASSFVQADRNTQYF	TGTGCCAGCAGTTTTGTTCAGGCGGACAGGAATACGCAGTATTTT	TRBD1	few	TRBV27	TRBJ2-3
CASSSSTGTNTEAFF	TGTGCCAGCTCATCTTCGACAGGGACGAACACTGAAGCTTTCTTT	TRBD1	few	TRBV18	TRBJ1-1
CASSPTSRAVDQPQHF	TGTGCCAGCTCACCGACCAGCAGGGCCGTGGATCAGCCCCAGCATTTT	NA	few	TRBV18	TRBJ1-5
CASSIVGGTQPQHF	TGTGCCAGTAGTATCGTCGGGGGAACTCAGCCCCAGCATTTT	NA	few	TRBV19	TRBJ1-5
CASSSATGLVAKLFF	TGTGCCAGCAGTTCCGCCACAGGGCTCGTCGCGAAACTGTTTTTT	NA	NA	TRBV28	TRBJ1-4
CSVRGSYGYTF	TGCAGCGTCCGAGGATCCTATGGCTACACCTTC	NA	NA	TRBV29-1	TRBJ1-2
CASSSPTETYYGYTF	TGTGCCAGCAGCTCCCCGACAGAAACCTACTATGGCTACACCTTC	NA	few	TRBV5-4	TRBJ1-2
CSTRENEQFF	TGCAGCACTAGGGAGAATGAGCAGTTCTTC	NA	NA	TRBV29-1	TRBJ2-1
CASSLGLAGVVAIQYF	TGTGCCAGCAGCTTGGGACTAGCGGGAGTCGTAGCCATTCAGTACTTC	TRBD2	NA	TRBV7-2	TRBJ2-4
CASSLTGNTEAFF	TGTGCCAGCAGCTTAACAGGGAACACTGAAGCTTTCTTT	NA	NA	TRBV11-1	TRBJ1-1
CASSQIGQERGYTF	TGTGCCAGCAGCCAAATAGGACAGGAGAGGGGCTACACCTTC	TRBD1	NA	TRBV7-2	TRBJ1-2
CAITGQGEGKHIQYF	TGTGCCATCACGGGACAGGGTGAAGGCAAACACATTCAGTACTTC	TRBD1	few	TRBV10-3	TRBJ2-4
CASSINRVGNIQYF	TGTGCCAGTAGTATCAACAGGGTGGGGAACATTCAGTACTTC	NA	NA	TRBV19	TRBJ2-4
CASSVGRQGNEKLFF	TGTGCCAGCAGCGTAGGAAGACAGGGGAATGAAAAACTGTTTTTT	TRBD1	NA	TRBV9	TRBJ1-4
CASSLGGLAGLYVQYF	TGTGCCAGCAGCTTAGGAGGTCTAGCGGGACTGTACGTCCAGTACTTC	TRBD2	NA	TRBV7-8	TRBJ2-7
CASSSRRANSYNEQFF	TGTGCCAGCAGTTCCCGGCGAGCGAACTCCTACAATGAGCAGTTCTTC	NA	NA	TRBV27	TRBJ2-1
CASSPNRQGSRQYF	TGTGCCAGCTCACCTAACCGACAGGGCAGTCGCCAGTACTTC	TRBD1	few	TRBV18	TRBJ2-5
CSVSTSARLSYNEQFF	TGCAGCGTGTCCACTAGCGCCAGACTCTCCTACAATGAGCAGTTCTTC	TRBD2	many	TRBV29-1	TRBJ2-1
CASSLFTTGGGNQPQHF	TGTGCCAGCAGTTTATTCACCACAGGGGGCGGCAATCAGCCCCAGCATTTT	TRBD1	NA	TRBV28	TRBJ1-5
CASSPAGPNQPQHF	TGTGCCAGCTCACCCGCAGGCCCCAATCAGCCCCAGCATTTT	NA	few	TRBV18	TRBJ1-5
CSVQEVGQPQHF	TGCAGCGTACAGGAAGTGGGGCAGCCCCAGCATTTT	NA	few	TRBV29-1	TRBJ1-5
CASSQDRRGRRFF	TGCGCCAGCAGCCAAGATCGGAGGGGGCGAAGGTTTTTT	TRBD1	NA	TRBV4-3	TRBJ1-4
CASSRRRGGSGSTDTQYF	TGTGCCAGCAGCCGCCGAAGAGGCGGGAGTGGCTCCACAGATACGCAGTATTTT	TRBD2	few	TRBV28	TRBJ2-3
CASSVAGVGGYTF	TGTGCCAGCAGCGTAGCCGGGGTGGGAGGCTACACCTTC	NA	NA	TRBV9	TRBJ1-2
CASIQYEQYF	TGTGCCAGCATTCAGTACGAGCAGTACTTC	NA	NA	TRBV28	TRBJ2-7
CASSPSGGYTEAFF	TGTGCCAGCTCACCCAGCGGAGGATATACTGAAGCTTTCTTT	NA	NA	TRBV18	TRBJ1-1
CASSIAGSTDTQYF	TGCGCCAGCAGTATAGCGGGCAGCACAGATACGCAGTATTTT	TRBD2	few	TRBV10-2	TRBJ2-3
CARQENTEAFF	TGTGCCCGTCAGGAGAACACTGAAGCTTTCTTT	NA	NA	TRBV30	TRBJ1-1
CASSIRVSSLEQYF	TGCGCCAGCAGCATCAGGGTCTCCTCTCTCGAGCAGTACTTC	NA	NA	TRBV5-1	TRBJ2-7
CASSGGTNSDTQYF	TGTGCCAGCAGCGGGGGGACTAACTCCGATACGCAGTATTTT	TRBD2	NA	TRBV7-9	TRBJ2-3
CASRRTGFYEQYF	TGTGCCAGCAGACGGACAGGGTTCTACGAGCAGTACTTC	TRBD1	NA	TRBV7-2	TRBJ2-7
CASSRTTGTYEQYF	TGTGCCAGCAGCCGCACGACAGGGACCTACGAGCAGTACTTC	TRBD1	NA	TRBV11-2	TRBJ2-7
CASSPPGTVSYEQYF	TGTGCCAGCAGCCCCCCCGGGACAGTCTCCTACGAGCAGTACTTC	TRBD1	NA	TRBV7-9	TRBJ2-7
CASILAGGDTQYF	TGTGCCAGCATACTAGCGGGAGGAGATACGCAGTATTTT	TRBD2	NA	TRBV28	TRBJ2-3
CASSWGTSGRETQYF	TGCGCCAGCAGCTGGGGGACTAGCGGGAGGGAGACCCAGTACTTC	TRBD2	few	TRBV5-1	TRBJ2-5
CASSVSGMGETQYF	TGTGCCAGCAGCGTCAGCGGGATGGGGGAGACCCAGTACTTC	TRBD2	few	TRBV11-2	TRBJ2-5
CASSPGTSGETQYF	TGTGCCAGCTCCCCCGGGACTAGCGGAGAGACCCAGTACTTC	TRBD2	NA	TRBV18	TRBJ2-5